This T cell receptor (beta chain) was sequenced for a study of T cell responses to AZD1222 COVID-19 vaccine. Sequencing used immunoSEQ multiplex PCR; TCRdb keeps in-frame clones, though not all of them. The sample yields about 130,000 clones, roughly 92% seen once. This CDR3 spans 12 amino acids. Germline loops: CDR1 SGHDT, CDR2 YYEEEE. Trimming shortened V by 4 bases and J by 5 bases, and 10 bases separated the two germline ends. V and J are TRBV5-6 and TRBJ2-7; D perhaps matches TRBD2 (7 bases). This receptor was taken from an adult who received the AZD1222 COVID-19 vaccine. The sequences come from peripheral blood, collected 28 days after the second AZD1222 dose. The CDR3 DNA reads TGTGCCAGCAGCCCGGGGGGCCACGAGCAGTACTTC. It specifies CASSPGGHEQYF.